The rows below give T cell receptor beta chains drawn from one sample of a study of Graves' ophthalmopathy and Graves' hyperthyroidism. TCRdb processed the multiplex PCR reads anew with MiXCR; each CDR3 protein has one entry. Here the sample spans over a million distinct CDR3 sequences, about 36% being singletons. Sequencing input: peripheral blood or thyroid tissue (not recorded which). Receptors originate from an adult man with Graves' hyperthyroidism. CDR3s include the opening cysteine and the closing phenylalanine or tryptophan. A D gene is named only where the DNA matches it firmly. The size of a clone is reported for some rows only, either as once, few or many, or as a class for expanded clones.

v_call	clone_size	j_call	d_call	cdr3_aa	cdr3_nt
TRBV7-2	-	TRBJ2-7	TRBD1	CASSPFGTGTYEQYF	TGTGCCAGCAGCCCCTTCGGGACAGGCACCTACGAGCAGTACTTC
TRBV25-1	many	TRBJ2-7	-	CASSMLTGSEQYF	TGTGCCAGCAGTATGCTCACAGGGTCCGAGCAGTACTTC
TRBV10-3	-	TRBJ2-3	TRBD1	CAIRDRGADTQYF	TGTGCCATTCGGGACAGGGGGGCAGATACGCAGTATTTT
TRBV4-3	many	TRBJ1-1	-	CASSQVSRLNTEAFF	TGCGCCAGCAGCCAAGTATCGCGGTTGAACACTGAAGCTTTCTTT
TRBV19	-	TRBJ1-1	-	CASNIGRNTEAFF	TGTGCCAGTAACATTGGAAGGAACACTGAAGCTTTCTTT
TRBV29-1	many	TRBJ1-1	-	CSVSADSLNTEAFF	TGCAGCGTTTCGGCAGATTCACTGAACACTGAAGCTTTCTTT
TRBV4-1	many	TRBJ2-5	-	CASSHVTGPPFAETQYF	TGCGCCAGCAGCCACGTGACGGGACCCCCCTTCGCCGAGACCCAGTACTTC
TRBV29-1	many	TRBJ1-2	-	CSVQEVYGYTF	TGCAGCGTGCAAGAGGTCTATGGCTACACCTTC
TRBV7-2	many	TRBJ2-5	TRBD2	CASSPWGRRTSEYQETQYF	TGTGCCAGCAGCCCCTGGGGACGGCGGACTAGCGAGTACCAAGAGACCCAGTACTTC
TRBV5-6	-	TRBJ2-6	TRBD2	CASSPIGGNYGANVLTF	TGTGCCAGCAGCCCTATCGGGGGGAACTATGGGGCCAACGTCCTGACTTTC
TRBV10-3	-	TRBJ1-5	TRBD1	CASSTGQGRVDNQPQHF	TGTGCCAGCAGTACTGGACAGGGGAGGGTTGACAATCAGCCCCAGCATTTT
TRBV12-3/TRBV12-4	many	TRBJ1-5	-	CASSFLAGANQPQHF	TGTGCCAGCAGTTTCCTTGCAGGGGCAAATCAGCCCCAGCATTTT
TRBV19	many	TRBJ2-7	-	CASSRTPYEQYF	TGTGCCAGTAGCCGGACCCCCTACGAGCAGTACTTC
TRBV7-9	many	TRBJ1-4	-	CASSPRGPGEKLFF	TGTGCCAGCAGCCCCAGGGGTCCGGGTGAAAAACTGTTTTTT
TRBV10-1	many	TRBJ2-7	TRBD1	CASSRDREYEQYF	TGCGCCAGCAGCCGGGACAGGGAGTACGAGCAGTACTTC
TRBV19	-	TRBJ1-1	-	CASSTGERVGTEAFF	TGTGCCAGTAGTACCGGGGAGAGAGTCGGTACTGAAGCTTTCTTT
TRBV5-6	-	TRBJ1-6	-	CASSLAHGGNSPLHF	TGTGCCAGCAGCTTGGCCCACGGGGGGAATTCACCCCTCCACTTT
TRBV2	few	TRBJ2-7	-	CASSLLRRDRYEQYF	TGTGCCAGCAGTTTACTTCGCCGGGATCGGTACGAGCAGTACTTC
TRBV4-1	-	TRBJ2-5	TRBD2	CASSQGVREVETQYF	TGCGCCAGCAGCCAAGGGGTGCGGGAGGTGGAGACCCAGTACTTC
TRBV19	many	TRBJ2-5	-	CASSARGTSGETQYF	TGTGCCAGTAGTGCCCGAGGAACTAGTGGAGAGACCCAGTACTTC
TRBV13	-	TRBJ1-4	-	CASGGKAAEKLLF	TGTGCCAGCGGTGGCAAGGCTGCTGAAAAACTGCTTTTT
TRBV19	-	TRBJ1-2	-	CASFRRGTDYGYTF	TGTGCCAGCTTCAGACGGGGAACAGACTATGGCTACACCTTC
TRBV7-8	many	TRBJ2-5	-	CASSSTRGGQETQYF	TGTGCCAGCAGCAGCACCAGGGGTGGCCAAGAGACCCAGTACTTC
TRBV5-1	-	TRBJ2-5	TRBD1	CASSFTGEQETQYF	TGCGCCAGCAGCTTCACAGGGGAGCAGGAGACCCAGTACTTC
TRBV20-1	many	TRBJ2-5	-	CSVPDWQETQYF	TGCAGTGTACCGGACTGGCAAGAGACCCAGTACTTC
TRBV19	-	TRBJ2-2	-	CASSVGRENTGELFF	TGTGCCAGTAGTGTCGGCAGGGAGAACACCGGGGAGCTGTTTTTT
TRBV2	few	TRBJ2-5	-	CASSQVKYQETQYF	TGTGCCAGCAGCCAAGTTAAGTACCAAGAGACCCAGTACTTC
TRBV25-1	-	TRBJ2-5	-	CASSSISWDRQETQYF	TGTGCCAGCAGTAGCATAAGTTGGGATCGTCAAGAGACCCAGTACTTC
TRBV11-2	many	TRBJ2-7	TRBD1	CASSLVSPSGTASYEQYF	TGTGCCAGCAGCTTGGTCAGCCCCTCGGGGACAGCATCCTACGAGCAGTACTTC
TRBV29-1	many	TRBJ2-5	-	CSAFEGGFETQYF	TGCAGCGCTTTTGAAGGGGGATTTGAGACCCAGTACTTC
TRBV20-1	many	TRBJ1-1	TRBD1	CSARGQLKNTEAFF	TGCAGTGCTAGGGGACAGTTAAAGAACACTGAAGCTTTCTTT
TRBV4-3	many	TRBJ2-7	-	CASSQDRRGYEQYF	TGCGCCAGCAGCCAAGATCGCAGGGGTTACGAGCAGTACTTC
TRBV28	-	TRBJ1-6	-	CASSLSARGNSPLHF	TGTGCCAGCAGTTTATCGGCGCGGGGTAATTCACCCCTCCACTTT
TRBV20-1	-	TRBJ1-2	-	CSASRTDYGYTF	TGCAGTGCCAGCAGGACGGACTATGGCTACACCTTC
TRBV3-1	few	TRBJ1-2	TRBD1	CASSQTRTGNYGYTF	TGTGCCAGCAGCCAAACGAGGACAGGCAACTATGGCTACACCTTC
TRBV7-2	many	TRBJ2-7	-	CASSTAYEQYF	TGTGCCAGCAGCACGGCCTACGAGCAGTACTTC
TRBV6-5	few	TRBJ2-5	-	CASTYTYGEETQYF	TGTGCCAGCACCTACACGTACGGGGAAGAGACCCAGTACTTC
TRBV12-3/TRBV12-4	many	TRBJ2-6	-	CASSLKSAGANVLTF	TGTGCCAGCAGTCTGAAAAGCGCTGGGGCCAACGTCCTGACTTTC
TRBV7-9	many	TRBJ2-7	-	CASSLGVSADYEQYF	TGTGCCAGCAGCTTAGGTGTGTCGGCCGACTACGAGCAGTACTTC
TRBV24-1	-	TRBJ2-1	TRBD2	CATSDVGGPYNEQFF	TGTGCCACCAGTGATGTGGGAGGGCCCTACAATGAGCAGTTCTTC
TRBV12-3/TRBV12-4	-	TRBJ2-7	TRBD2	CASRRAGPTYEQYF	TGTGCCAGCAGGAGAGCGGGGCCCACTTACGAGCAGTACTTC
TRBV7-8	many	TRBJ2-7	-	CATSFNYYEQYF	TGTGCCACATCATTCAATTACTACGAGCAGTACTTC
TRBV9	-	TRBJ1-5	-	CAISSEQPQHF	TGTGCCATCAGTTCCGAACAGCCCCAGCATTTT
TRBV10-3	few	TRBJ2-2	-	CAISERGTADNTGELFF	TGTGCCATCAGTGAGCGGGGGACGGCAGACAACACCGGGGAGCTGTTTTTT
TRBV24-1	-	TRBJ2-2	TRBD2	CATSPSGRALNTGELFF	TGTGCCACCAGCCCCAGCGGGAGGGCCCTGAACACCGGGGAGCTGTTTTTT
TRBV29-1	-	TRBJ2-6	-	CSAKPLGTEAF	TGCAGCGCGAAGCCATTGGGCACTGAAGCTTTC
TRBV10-3	-	TRBJ1-1	-	CAISGGVNTEAFF	TGTGCCATCAGTGGGGGGGTGAACACTGAAGCTTTCTTT
TRBV29-1	many	TRBJ1-5	-	CSVQPGGNQPQHF	TGCAGCGTCCAACCCGGGGGAAATCAGCCCCAGCATTTT
TRBV11-2	once	TRBJ2-7	TRBD2	CASSSVGGPSDEQYF	TGTGCCAGCAGCTCGGTGGGAGGGCCTTCCGACGAGCAGTACTTC
TRBV20-1	-	TRBJ2-7	TRBD1	CSATGQGGREQYF	TGCAGTGCTACGGGACAGGGTGGACGGGAGCAGTACTTC
TRBV6-5	few	TRBJ1-2	-	CASSYSAIGRRGYGYTF	TGTGCCAGCAGTTACTCAGCTATTGGTCGCAGGGGCTATGGCTACACCTTC
TRBV6-1	many	TRBJ2-5	-	CASSEAPGAQETQYF	TGTGCCAGCAGTGAAGCCCCCGGGGCCCAAGAGACCCAGTACTTC
TRBV19	many	TRBJ2-6	-	CASRNRVWGANVLTF	TGTGCCAGTAGGAACAGGGTGTGGGGGGCCAACGTCCTGACTTTC
TRBV2	-	TRBJ1-1	-	CASTKRNTEAFF	TGTGCCAGCACTAAGCGGAACACTGAAGCTTTCTTT